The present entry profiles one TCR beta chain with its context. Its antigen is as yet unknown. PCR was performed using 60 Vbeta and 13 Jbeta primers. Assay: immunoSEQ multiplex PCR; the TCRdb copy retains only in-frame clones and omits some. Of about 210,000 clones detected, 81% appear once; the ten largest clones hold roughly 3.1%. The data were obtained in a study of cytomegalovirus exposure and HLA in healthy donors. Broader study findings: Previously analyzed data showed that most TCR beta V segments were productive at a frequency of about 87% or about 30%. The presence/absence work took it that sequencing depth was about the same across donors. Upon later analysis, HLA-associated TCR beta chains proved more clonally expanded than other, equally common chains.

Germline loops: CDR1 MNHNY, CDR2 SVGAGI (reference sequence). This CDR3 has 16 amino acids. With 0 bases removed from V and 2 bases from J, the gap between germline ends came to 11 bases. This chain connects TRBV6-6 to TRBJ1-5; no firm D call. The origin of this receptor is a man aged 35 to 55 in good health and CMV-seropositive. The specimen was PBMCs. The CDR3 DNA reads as TGTGCCAGCAGTTACTCCCACGGGGATGGCAATCAGCCCCAGCATTTT. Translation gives CASSYSHGDGNQPQHF.